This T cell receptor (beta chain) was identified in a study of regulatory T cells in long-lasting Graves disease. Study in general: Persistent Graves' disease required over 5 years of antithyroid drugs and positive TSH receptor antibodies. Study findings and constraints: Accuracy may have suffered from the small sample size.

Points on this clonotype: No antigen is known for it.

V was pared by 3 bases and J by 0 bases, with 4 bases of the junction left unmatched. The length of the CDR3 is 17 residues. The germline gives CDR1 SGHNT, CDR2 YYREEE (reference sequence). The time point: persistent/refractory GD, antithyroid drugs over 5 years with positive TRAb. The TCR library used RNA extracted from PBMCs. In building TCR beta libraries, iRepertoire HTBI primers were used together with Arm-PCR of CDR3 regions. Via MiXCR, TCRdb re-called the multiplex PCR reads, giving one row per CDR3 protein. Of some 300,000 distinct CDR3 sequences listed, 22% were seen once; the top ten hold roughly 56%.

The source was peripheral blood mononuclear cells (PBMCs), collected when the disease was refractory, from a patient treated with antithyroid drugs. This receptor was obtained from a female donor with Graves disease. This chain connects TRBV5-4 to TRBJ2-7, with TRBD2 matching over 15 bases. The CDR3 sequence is CASSSGTSGRSSYEQYF. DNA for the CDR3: TGTGCCAGCAGCTCAGGGACTAGCGGGAGGAGCTCCTACGAGCAGTACTTC. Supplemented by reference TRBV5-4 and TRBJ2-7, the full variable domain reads ETGVTQSPTHLIKTRGQQVTLRCSSQSGHNTVSWYQQALGQGPQFIFQYYREEENGRGNFPPRFSGLQFPNYSSELNVNALELDDSALYLCASSSGTSGRSSYEQYFGPGTRLTVT.